This TCR beta chain was recovered during a study of blood T cells in healthy people across ages (dated by TCRdb to 2013 to 2016). About the study as a whole: Template switching captured roughly one uniquely barcoded TCR beta cDNA molecule per two T cells in model experiments. The study analyzed two additional independent replicas of 1 million unique cDNA reads from the same blood draw for two donors, one aged 18 to 29 and one aged 80 or older. Donors of different ages were randomly distributed across sequencing lanes to avoid experimental bias. The donors were split into four age groups: young (average about 16 years), middle-aged (roughly 42), aged (more than 60) and long-lived (roughly 88). Using deep sequencing normalized with unique cDNA molecular identifiers, the study measured how TCR beta repertoire diversity changes with age. Overall study results and their limits: Compared with the aged group, more naive CD4+ T cells, fewer expanded clones and increased TCR diversity were shown by the long-lived group, suggesting age selection. Observed TCR beta diversity per million T cells fell roughly linearly with age, and a significant reduction was already apparent by age approximately 41. Observed TCR beta diversity correlated strongly with the percentage of naive T cells measured by flow cytometry. Bulk unsorted PBMC profiling prevented conclusive comparison of naive and antigen-experienced compartments. Total diversity estimates from one million sequenced T cells were considered lower bounds and underestimates. Because donor CMV infection status was unknown, age-related changes in expanded clonotypes were potentially confounded.

CDR1 and CDR2 are drawn from the germline V gene (reference sequence): SEHNR, FQNEAQ. The CDR3 spans 15 residues, from the cysteine through the phenylalanine. Of the read, only the CDR3 DNA is kept; its 45 bases are in frame from base 1. The germline ends are 13 bases apart after V is trimmed by 0 bases and J by 5 bases. Receptors were amplified or captured by 5' RACE. Sequencing used an Illumina HiSeq 2500. A second about 7 to 11 cycle PCR used a sample-barcoded 5' primer and a J-beta primer mix. Each TCR beta cDNA molecule received a unique molecular identifier from a template-switch 5' adaptor carrying 12 random nucleotides. Each sample yielded at least 2.5 million CDR3-containing paired-end reads. First-strand cDNA synthesis was performed from all RNA using the Mint cDNA synthesis kit, with priming by a TRBC-specific oligonucleotide. All cDNA was treated with uracil-DNA glycosylase and then went through a first 18-cycle PCR with the universal primers M1SS and BC2_uni_R. Processing in the source paper ran as follows. For normalization, 1 million high-quality reads were randomly selected from each sample, with every read carrying a distinct molecular identifier. Reads with shared molecular identifiers were discarded instead of being binned into consensus sequences. MiTCR, with a Q25 quality threshold and the strictest error-elimination algorithm, was used for CDR3 identification, clonotype clustering and error correction. A nonparametric unseen species model with Euler transformation was used to estimate lower-bound total TCR beta diversity. The public sequencing data were trimmed at Q25 with fastp and processed into clonotypes with MiXCR by TCRdb, which kept only in-frame beta chains. Rows merge per CDR3 protein into single entries with the most common DNA and genes. It is TCRdb's table, rather than the study itself, that gives the V and J calls and clone size. This sample is represented by 1.2 million to 1.5 million distinct CDR3 sequences; around 59% of them were singletons. The ten largest clones capture 5.5% to 8% of the sample.

Systemically healthy Caucasian individuals from Russia, roughly 40 in total and aged roughly 6 to 100 years, were included as donors. Ten milliliters of peripheral blood were drawn from each donor into EDTA-treated Vacutainer tubes. Ficoll-Paque density-gradient centrifugation was used to isolate PBMCs, with at least 6 million obtained per sample. Total RNA, at least 6 micrograms per sample, was extracted from PBMCs with Trizol reagent. The percentages of naive CD45RAhigh/CD27high T cells were determined by flow cytometry on a PBMC aliquot from every donor. As for this clonotype: Its antigen is unknown. The input lacks base qualities; no much larger clone sits a single base away.

Sequenced input: blood. The sequence was obtained from a man aged 18-30 years in good health. The V and J segments used are TRBV7-9 and TRBJ1-2; the D segment could be TRBD1, given 5 matching bases. The sequence in DNA is TGTGCCAGCAGCTTAGCTCAGGGACGAGGATATGGCTACACCTTC. It codes for CASSLAQGRGYGYTF. When the CDR3 is completed using the reference TRBV7-9 and TRBJ1-2 genes on either side, the full variable domain is DTGVSQNPRHKITKRGQNVTFRCDPISEHNRLYWYRQTLGQGPEFLTYFQNEAQLEKSRLLSDRFSAERPKGSFSTLEIQRTEQGDSAMYLCASSLAQGRGYGYTFGSGTRLTVV.